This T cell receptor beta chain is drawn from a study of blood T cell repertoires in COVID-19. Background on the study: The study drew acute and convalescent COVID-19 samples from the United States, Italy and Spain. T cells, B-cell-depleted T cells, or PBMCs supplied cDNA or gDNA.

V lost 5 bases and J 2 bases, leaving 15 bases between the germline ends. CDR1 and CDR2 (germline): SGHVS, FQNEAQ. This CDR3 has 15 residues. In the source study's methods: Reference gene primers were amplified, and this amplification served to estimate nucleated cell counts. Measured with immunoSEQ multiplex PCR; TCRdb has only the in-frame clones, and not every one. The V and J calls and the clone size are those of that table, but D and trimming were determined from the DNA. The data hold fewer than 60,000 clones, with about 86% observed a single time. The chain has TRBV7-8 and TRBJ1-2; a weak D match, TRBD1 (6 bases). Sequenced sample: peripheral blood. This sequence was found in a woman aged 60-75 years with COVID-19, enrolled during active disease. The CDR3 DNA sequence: TGTGCCAGCAGCCTCTATAGCCAGGGGAACTATGGCTACACCTTC. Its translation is CASSLYSQGNYGYTF.